A selection of T cell receptor beta chains follows, all from one sample in a study of T cells in Graves' hyperthyroidism and ophthalmopathy. TCRdb itself ran the multiplex PCR reads through MiXCR, one entry per CDR3 protein. Counted here are more than 350,000 distinct CDR3 sequences, 14% to 15% occurring once; the ten biggest clones make up about 30%. The sequencing sample was made of blood. The receptors were sampled from a woman aged 30 to 39 with Graves' hyperthyroidism. CDR3s leave out the opening cysteine and the closing phenylalanine or tryptophan. Each record gives: V gene, clone size, D gene, CDR3 protein. A D gene is named only where the DNA matches it firmly. A row's size may be missing; if present it is once, few, many or a size class.

TRBV13 | many | . | ASSRPATSYEQY
TRBV9 | few | . | ASSVGRGGLINEQF
TRBV10-3 | many | . | AISGGTEETQY
TRBV7-2 | many | . | ASSLGPYSSSHNYGYT
TRBV7-9 | . | . | ASSLKDSALYGYT
TRBV7-8 | . | . | ASSLDVSNQPQH
TRBV12-3/TRBV12-4 | . | . | ASSPANGISETQY
TRBV10-1 | few | TRBD1 | ASSKNPGTGGRNEQF
TRBV9 | . | . | ASSVEGPAVDEQF
TRBV7-2 | . | . | ASSLGTPGTDTQY
TRBV2 | many | . | ASSLQGSGYT
TRBV5-1 | few | . | ASSLVPLPSTYEQY
TRBV4-1 | . | . | ASSQGRLAKDTQY
TRBV2 | many | . | ASSLDPGWSTEAF
TRBV18 | many | TRBD1 | ASSRQGGQPQH
TRBV28 | . | . | ASSSTGSGNTIY
TRBV11-2 | many | TRBD1 | ASSSNPGQMLQETQY
TRBV2 | many | . | ASSESGFREKLF
TRBV6-1 | few | . | ASSETGIPYEQY
TRBV7-3 | . | . | ASSLIVAGEQY
TRBV7-9 | few | . | ASSLNPGNGYT
TRBV5-1 | . | . | ASSSQGNTGEQY